This T cell receptor (beta chain) originates from a study of blood T cell repertoires in COVID-19 (dated by TCRdb to 2018 to 2020). About the study as a whole: Samples from collaborators originated in the United States, Italy and Spain and spanned both the acute and convalescent phases of COVID-19. The dataset comprised deeply sampled blood TCRbeta repertoires from subjects exposed to, actively infected with, or recovered from COVID-19. Nearly every sample came with metadata listing a de-identified subject ID, COVID-19 status, age in years and sex. HLA class I and class II types, where available, came from metadata supplied by the sample provider rather than from assay-based typing. The repertoires were released in a freely available public database intended as a resource for research on the immune response to SARS-CoV-2. The prospective study material was composed of cDNA or gDNA derived from T cells, B-cell-depleted T cells, or PBMCs. The samples were drawn from two sources: the first 160 participants of the ongoing ImmuneRACE study, and 1,000 to 1,500 subjects contributed by 6 global collaborators.

Each collaborating institution followed its own protocols to collect whole blood in K2EDTA tubes. For TCRbeta analysis, collaborators shipped samples as frozen whole blood, isolated PBMCs, or DNA extracted from either of those sample types. TCRbeta CDR3 regions were amplified from genomic DNA using the immunoSEQ Assay, a bias-controlled multiplex PCR. As for the original processing: Within the assay, amplification of reference gene primers was used to estimate how many nucleated cells each sample contained. To quantify the absolute abundance of each unique TCRbeta CDR3 rearrangement, sequence reads were collapsed and filtered. For each sample, productive Simpson clonality was calculated by taking the square root of Simpson's diversity index across productive rearrangements. Not all clones reach the TCRdb copy of this immuneACCESS table, which keeps in-frame sequences only. Checked studies attribute under half of the gap to unresolved V genes and leave the rest unexplained. Clonal size and the V and J genes are those of that table, whereas D and trimming came from the DNA. In all, the sample holds 40,000 or so clones, and approximately 83% of those were seen once. The ten largest clonotypes hold 24% of the sample.

The CDR3 measures 21 amino acids from cysteine to phenylalanine. Only the CDR3 part of the read is kept: 63 bases, read in frame from the first base. CDR1 and CDR2 are drawn from the germline V gene: ENHRY, SYGVKD. V trim: 0 bases; J trim: 0 bases; unmatched bases: 16. Overall study outcomes, separate from this receptor: Clinical and demographic metadata were provided uncurated, with the amount varying by source and participant.

This clone was seen more than once but under ten times. What antigen it recognizes has not been identified. Base qualities are not at hand, and no much larger clone is one base apart. The receptor was isolated from a human donor with acute or convalescent COVID-19. The donor label of this sample is uncertain. Sequencing used peripheral blood. The chain uses TRBV10-3 and TRBJ2-1; TRBD2 fits 8 bases in the junction. CDR3 protein: CAISESSRGWTSRDSYNEQFF. The bases are TGTGCCATCAGTGAGTCGAGTAGGGGATGGACTAGCCGGGACTCCTACAATGAGCAGTTCTTC.